These T cell receptor beta chains were read from a single sample in a study of blood T cell repertoires in COVID-19. Method: immunoSEQ multiplex PCR; TCRdb's copy keeps in-frame clones and lacks some. In the table there are approximately 170,000 clones, around 90% of which are singletons. The sample was peripheral blood. Receptor source: a man in his 60s with active or convalescent COVID-19. Both conserved end residues are part of each CDR3. Each record gives: CDR3 protein, CDR3 DNA, J gene, CDR3 length, D gene, clone size, V gene. The D gene is left open where the match is weak. Not every row has a clone size; where given, it reads once, few, many or a size class.

CASSYGKGVSDEQYF TGTGCCAGCAGTTACGGTAAGGGGGTCAGCGACGAGCAGTACTTC TRBJ2-7 15 . . TRBV6-5
CASSIGRDGGNTEAFF TGTGCCAGTAGTATAGGTCGGGATGGAGGGAACACTGAAGCTTTCTTT TRBJ1-1 16 . few TRBV19
CASGRGNSPLHF TGTGCCTCCGGAAGGGGGAATTCACCCCTCCACTTT TRBJ1-6 12 . . TRBV15
CASSPGWTYGYTF TGTGCCAGCAGTCCAGGGTGGACCTATGGCTACACCTTC TRBJ1-2 13 . . TRBV28
CASSEGADQPQHF TGTGCCAGCAGTGAAGGGGCCGATCAGCCCCAGCATTTT TRBJ1-5 13 . . TRBV6-1
CASSYVTNPNTGELFF TGTGCCAGCAGTTACGTGACAAACCCAAACACCGGGGAGCTGTTTTTT TRBJ2-2 16 . . TRBV6-5
CASSLAVQGAFGETQYF TGCGCCAGCAGCTTGGCAGTACAGGGGGCGTTTGGGGAGACCCAGTACTTC TRBJ2-5 17 TRBD1 . TRBV5-1
CATSGPLNSQETQYF TGTGCCACCAGCGGTCCTTTGAACTCCCAAGAGACCCAGTACTTC TRBJ2-5 15 . . TRBV15
CASSLALGGNTQYF TGCGCCAGCAGCTTGGCCCTAGGAGGGAATACGCAGTATTTT TRBJ2-3 14 . . TRBV5-1
CSVGQPQHF TGCAGTGTCGGTCAGCCCCAGCATTTT TRBJ1-5 9 . . TRBV20-1
CASSLDGTAYEQYF TGTGCCAGCAGCTTAGACGGGACAGCCTACGAGCAGTACTTC TRBJ2-7 14 TRBD1 . TRBV11-2
CASSGPQAYGYTF TGTGCCAGCAGTGGGCCCCAGGCCTATGGCTACACCTTC TRBJ1-2 13 . . TRBV25-1
CASSPGATSGGHYGEQYF TGTGCCAGCAGTCCGGGCGCGACTAGCGGGGGGCATTACGGCGAGCAGTACTTC TRBJ2-7 18 TRBD2 . TRBV6-6